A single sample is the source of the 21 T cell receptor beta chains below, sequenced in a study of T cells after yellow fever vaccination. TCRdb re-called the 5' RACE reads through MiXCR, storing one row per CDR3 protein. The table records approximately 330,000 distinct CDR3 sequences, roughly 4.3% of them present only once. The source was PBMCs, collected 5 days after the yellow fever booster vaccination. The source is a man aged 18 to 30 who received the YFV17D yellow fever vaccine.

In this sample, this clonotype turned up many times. CDR3 loop: CASSQLRDSPLHF. CDR3 bases: TGTGCCAGCAGCCAGCTTAGGGATTCACCCCTCCACTTT. V and J are TRBV4-2 and TRBJ1-6; D is unresolved. The CDR3 has 13 residues. Germline CDR1 LGHNA, CDR2 YNFKEQ. The V end lost 3 bases, the J end lost 8 bases, and 8 bases lay between the germline ends.

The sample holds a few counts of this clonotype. As DNA, the CDR3 is TGTGCCAGCAGTCGACACCGAGTAGTGAACACTGAAGCTTTCTTT. It specifies CASSRHRVVNTEAFF. V and J are TRBV27 and TRBJ1-1; no clear D. The V end was cut by 5 bases, the J end by 0 bases, with 13 bases between. CDR1 MNHEY and CDR2 SMNVEV come from the germline V gene (reference sequence). The CDR3 loop spans 15 amino acids.

CDR3 residues: CASSFFGAKNIQYF. CDR3 in DNA: TGTGCCAGCAGCTTTTTTGGGGCCAAAAACATTCAGTACTTC. This chain connects TRBV5-4 to TRBJ2-4; D call uncertain. V was clipped by 2 bases and J by 1 base, with 7 bases between them. CDR3 size: 14 residues. Germline values: CDR1 SGHNT, CDR2 YYREEE (reference sequence). The full variable domain, its missing parts supplied by reference TRBV5-4 and TRBJ2-4, is ETGVTQSPTHLIKTRGQQVTLRCSSQSGHNTVSWYQQALGQGPQFIFQYYREEENGRGNFPPRFSGLQFPNYSSELNVNALELDDSALYLCASSFFGAKNIQYFGAGTRLSVL.

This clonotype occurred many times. This chain's CDR3 is CASSLGQSNTEAFF. CDR3 DNA: TGTGCCAGCAGCTTAGGACAGTCGAACACTGAAGCTTTCTTT. The chain carries TRBV11-2 and TRBJ1-1; a weak D match, TRBD1 (5 bases). Trimming took off 1 base at V and 1 base at J, with 7 bases between the two ends. Germline CDR1 and CDR2: SGHAT and FQNNGV. The CDR3 sequence is 14 residues long.

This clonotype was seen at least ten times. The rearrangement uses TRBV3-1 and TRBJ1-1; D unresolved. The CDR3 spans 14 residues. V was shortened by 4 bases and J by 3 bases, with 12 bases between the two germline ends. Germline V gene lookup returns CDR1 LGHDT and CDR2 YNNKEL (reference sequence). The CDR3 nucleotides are TGTGCCAGCAGCCCACAAGCGGAGGACACTGAAGCTTTCTTT. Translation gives CASSPQAEDTEAFF.

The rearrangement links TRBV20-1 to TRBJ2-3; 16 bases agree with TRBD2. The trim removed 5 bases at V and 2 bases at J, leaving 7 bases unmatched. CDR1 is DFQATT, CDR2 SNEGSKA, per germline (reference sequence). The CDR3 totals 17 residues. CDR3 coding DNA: TGCAGTGCTTCGGGACTAGCGGGGGGGAGCAACACAGATACGCAGTATTTT. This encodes CSASGLAGGSNTDTQYF.

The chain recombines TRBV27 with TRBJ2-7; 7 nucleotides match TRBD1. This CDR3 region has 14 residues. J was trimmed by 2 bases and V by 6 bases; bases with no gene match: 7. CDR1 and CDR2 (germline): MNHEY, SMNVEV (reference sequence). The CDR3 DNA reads TGTGCCAGCAGCGGGACAGCCACGCCCTACGAGCAGTACGTC. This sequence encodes CASSGTATPYEQYV.

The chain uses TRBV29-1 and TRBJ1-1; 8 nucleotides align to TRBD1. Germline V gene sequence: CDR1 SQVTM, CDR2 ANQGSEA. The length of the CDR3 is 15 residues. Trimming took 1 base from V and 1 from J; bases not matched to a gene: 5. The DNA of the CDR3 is TGCAGCGTTGAAGGGACGACAGGGGCGAACACTGAAGCTTTCTTT. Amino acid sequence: CSVEGTTGANTEAFF.

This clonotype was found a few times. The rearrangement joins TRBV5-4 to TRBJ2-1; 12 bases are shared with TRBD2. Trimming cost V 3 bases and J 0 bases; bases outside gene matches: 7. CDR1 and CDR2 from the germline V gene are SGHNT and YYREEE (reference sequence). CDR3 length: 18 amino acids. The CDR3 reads CASSSWTSGETSYNEQFF. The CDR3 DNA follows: TGTGCCAGCAGCTCCTGGACTAGCGGGGAAACCTCCTACAATGAGCAGTTCTTC.

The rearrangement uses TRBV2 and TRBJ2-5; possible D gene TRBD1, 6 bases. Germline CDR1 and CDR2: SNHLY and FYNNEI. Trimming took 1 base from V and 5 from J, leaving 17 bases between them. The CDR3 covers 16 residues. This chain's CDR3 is CASSEGYRVYDETQYF. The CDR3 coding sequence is TGTGCCAGCAGTGAAGGATACAGGGTTTATGACGAGACCCAGTACTTC.

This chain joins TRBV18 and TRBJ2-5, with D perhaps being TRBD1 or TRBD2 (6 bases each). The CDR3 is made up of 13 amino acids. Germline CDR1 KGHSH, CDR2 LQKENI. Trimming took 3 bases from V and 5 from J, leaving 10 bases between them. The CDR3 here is CASSPGGLETQYF. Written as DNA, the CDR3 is TGTGCCAGCTCACCCGGGGGCTTGGAGACCCAGTACTTC.

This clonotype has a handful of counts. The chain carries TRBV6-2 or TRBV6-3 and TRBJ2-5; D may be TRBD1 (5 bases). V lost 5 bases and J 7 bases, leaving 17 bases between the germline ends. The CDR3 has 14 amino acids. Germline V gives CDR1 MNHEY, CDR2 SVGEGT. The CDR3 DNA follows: TGTGCCAGCAGTGACCCGCGACAGATGTGGACCCAGTACTTC. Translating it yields CASSDPRQMWTQYF.

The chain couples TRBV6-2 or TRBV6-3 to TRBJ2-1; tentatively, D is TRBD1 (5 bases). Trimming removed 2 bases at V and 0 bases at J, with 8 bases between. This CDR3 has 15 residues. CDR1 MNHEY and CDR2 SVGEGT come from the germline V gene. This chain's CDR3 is CASSYGAYSYNEQFF. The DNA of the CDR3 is TGTGCCAGCAGTTACGGGGCTTACTCCTACAATGAGCAGTTCTTC.

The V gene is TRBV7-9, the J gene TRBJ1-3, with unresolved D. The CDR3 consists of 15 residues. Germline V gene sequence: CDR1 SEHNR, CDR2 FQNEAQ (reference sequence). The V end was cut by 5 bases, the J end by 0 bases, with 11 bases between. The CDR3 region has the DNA TGTGCCAGCAGCGGATACACGGGCTCTGGAAACACCATATATTTT. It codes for CASSGYTGSGNTIYF.

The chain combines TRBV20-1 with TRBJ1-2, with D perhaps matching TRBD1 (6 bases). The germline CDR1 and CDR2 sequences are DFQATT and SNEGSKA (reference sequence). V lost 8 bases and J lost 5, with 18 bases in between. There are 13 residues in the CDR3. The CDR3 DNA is TGCAGTCCTTGGGCACAGGGTCGGTATGGCTACACCTTC. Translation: CSPWAQGRYGYTF.

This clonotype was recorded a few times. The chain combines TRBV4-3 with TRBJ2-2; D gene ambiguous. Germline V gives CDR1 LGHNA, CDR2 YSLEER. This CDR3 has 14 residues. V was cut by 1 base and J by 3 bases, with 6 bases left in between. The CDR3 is CASSQVIHTGELFF. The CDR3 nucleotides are TGCGCCAGCAGCCAAGTAATTCACACCGGGGAGCTGTTTTTT.

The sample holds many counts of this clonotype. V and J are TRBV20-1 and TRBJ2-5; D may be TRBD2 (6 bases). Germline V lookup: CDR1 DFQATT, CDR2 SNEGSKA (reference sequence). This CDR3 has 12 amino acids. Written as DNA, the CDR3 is TGCAGCCTCACGGGAGCACAAGAGACCCAGTACTTC. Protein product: CSLTGAQETQYF.

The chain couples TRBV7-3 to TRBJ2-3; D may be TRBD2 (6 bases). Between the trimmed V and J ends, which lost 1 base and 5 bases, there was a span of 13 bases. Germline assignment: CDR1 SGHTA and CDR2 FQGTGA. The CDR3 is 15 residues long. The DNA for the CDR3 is TGTGCCAGCAGCTTAAGACCAGACGGGGGAGATACGCAGTATTTT. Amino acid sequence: CASSLRPDGGDTQYF.

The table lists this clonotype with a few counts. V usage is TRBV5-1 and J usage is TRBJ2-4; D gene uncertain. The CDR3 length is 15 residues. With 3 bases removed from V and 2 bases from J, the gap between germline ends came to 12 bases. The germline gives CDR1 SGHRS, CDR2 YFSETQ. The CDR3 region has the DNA TGCGCCAGCAGCTGGACCGGTGGATCCAAAAACATTCAGTACTTC. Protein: CASSWTGGSKNIQYF.

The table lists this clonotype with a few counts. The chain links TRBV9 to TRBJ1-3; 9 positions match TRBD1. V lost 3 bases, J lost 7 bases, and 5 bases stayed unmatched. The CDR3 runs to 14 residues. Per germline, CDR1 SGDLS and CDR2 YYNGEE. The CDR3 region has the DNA TGTGCCAGCAGCGGGACAGGGGAATGGAACACCATATATTTT. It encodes CASSGTGEWNTIYF.

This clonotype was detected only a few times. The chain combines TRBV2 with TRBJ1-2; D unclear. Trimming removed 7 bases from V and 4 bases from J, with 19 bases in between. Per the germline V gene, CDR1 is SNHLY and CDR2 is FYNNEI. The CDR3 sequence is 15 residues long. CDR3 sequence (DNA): TGTGCCAGCAAGTTCTTCCCCGGCCCCGCCTATGGCTACACCTTC. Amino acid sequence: CASKFFPGPAYGYTF.